This T cell receptor beta chain is drawn from a study of shared clonotypes between healthy human individuals. Findings of the study overall: Approximately 5.4% of naive CD4 clonotypes were common to a handful of donors. Sequencing depth was predicted to influence how clonotypes are shared among donors.

As for this clone: Its antigen is unidentified.

Trimming removed 3 bases at V and 2 bases at J, with 14 bases between. The CDR3 has 15 amino acids. CDR1 is MGHRA, CDR2 YSYEKL, per germline. Every subset had its genomic DNA shared out evenly among several immunoSEQ plates. Method: immunoSEQ multiplex PCR; TCRdb's copy keeps in-frame clones and lacks some. The sample carries around 2,000,000 clones, 95% recorded once. Sequenced material: naive CD4+ T cells sorted from blood. The subset is: CD45RA+ positively selected. V usage is TRBV4-1 and J usage is TRBJ2-7; possible D gene TRBD1, 6 bases. The sequence came from a man aged 18 to 30 in good health. The DNA of the CDR3 is TGCGCCAGCAGCCAGAATACAGGGAGTGCCTACGAGCAGTACTTC. It codes for CASSQNTGSAYEQYF.